This T cell receptor beta chain was identified during a study of T cell repertoires in cytomegalovirus infection. Study-wide background: Matching HLA type, along with CMV infection, was indicated by public TCR beta signatures. General study results and limits: CMV-specific TCR beta clonotypes restricted by HLA-C dominated the ex vivo response.

Deletions cut 4 bases from V and 2 bases from J, with 8 bases between. Germline V CDR1 and CDR2: SNHLY, FYNNEI. The CDR3 contains 13 residues. Via MiXCR, TCRdb re-called the reads, giving one row per CDR3 protein. Of approximately 730,000 distinct CDR3 sequences in the sample, roughly 36% were seen once. This clonotype was recorded at least ten times. Its antigen is not known. The J gene is TRBJ1-1, the V gene TRBV2; unclear D gene. This receptor was obtained from a human donor in good health (CMV status not recorded). Some clones in this sample may be carry-over from other donors' samples. The source was cultured PBMCs, collected from culture after CMV antigen stimulation. The CDR3 loop reads CASSVAGNTEAFF. The CDR3 bases are TGTGCCAGCAGTGTTGCGGGCAACACTGAAGCTTTCTTT.